The 20 T cell receptor beta chains presented below share a single source sample, sequenced in a study of OX40 agonist ivuxolimab in advanced cancers. The assay was immunoSEQ multiplex PCR, and TCRdb's table has in-frame clones only and misses some. The table lists roughly 140,000 clones, 94% of them singletons. The sample consisted of CD4+ or CD8+ T cells sorted from blood, taken in a trial of the OX40 agonist ivuxolimab. The receptor source for this set is an adult with an advanced solid tumor such as melanoma, head and neck, liver or kidney cancer.

This chain uses TRBV6-5 with TRBJ1-1; D remains ambiguous. Germline V gene lookup returns CDR1 MNHEY and CDR2 SVGAGI. V lost 2 bases and J lost 8, with 9 bases in between. The CDR3 loop spans 12 amino acids. CDR3 DNA sequence: TGTGCCAGCAGTTACGGGAGACAAGAAGCTTTCTTT. It is translated as CASSYGRQEAFF.

V usage is TRBV28 and J usage is TRBJ1-2; D is ambiguous. This CDR3 spans 12 amino acids. Trimming left V 3 bases short and J 6 bases short, with 8 bases between. Germline V gives CDR1 MDHEN, CDR2 SYDVKM. The CDR3 region is CASSFRTHGYTF. The CDR3 bases are TGTGCCAGCAGTTTTAGGACCCATGGCTACACCTTC.

The V and J genes are TRBV4-3 and TRBJ1-6, with D hard to call. V shed 0 bases and J shed 15 bases, with 12 bases lying between them. CDR1 is LGHNA and CDR2 is YSLEER in the germline V gene. The CDR3 runs 13 residues. CDR3 amino acids: CASSQDTAQSLHF. The CDR3 nucleotides are TGCGCCAGCAGCCAAGATACGGCACAGAGCCTCCACTTT.

This chain connects TRBV7-9 to TRBJ1-1, with TRBD1 matching over 10 bases. V lost 4 bases and J lost 1; bases outside the gene matches: 3. The CDR3 runs to 15 residues. Germline V gene data show CDR1 as SEHNR and CDR2 as FQNEAQ (reference sequence). The CDR3 coding sequence is TGTGCCAGCAGCTCGGGACAGGGGCGGAACACTGAAGCTTTCTTT. This codes for CASSSGQGRNTEAFF.

The gene calls are TRBV9 and TRBJ2-5; D perhaps matches TRBD2 (6 bases). This CDR3 has 15 residues. V was clipped by 2 bases and J by 5 bases, with 16 bases between them. The germline V gene encodes CDR1 SGDLS and CDR2 YYNGEE. The DNA for the CDR3 is TGTGCCAGCAGCGTTGCGGGATCCCTTACGGAGACCCAGTACTTC. This sequence encodes CASSVAGSLTETQYF.

The J gene is TRBJ2-7, the V gene TRBV11-2; 7 nucleotides line up with TRBD2. The CDR3 consists of 16 residues. Trimming at V came to 1 base and at J to 2 bases, leaving 8 bases not matched to a gene. Per germline, CDR1 SGHAT and CDR2 FQNNGV. The CDR3 sequence: CASSLVVASGTYEQYF. The CDR3 coding sequence is TGTGCCAGCAGCTTAGTTGTGGCTAGCGGAACCTACGAGCAGTACTTC.

This clone came up once. The chain uses TRBV28 and TRBJ2-2; TRBD1 matches at 10 bases. Germline V gene lookup returns CDR1 MDHEN and CDR2 SYDVKM. After removal of 3 bases from V and 7 bases from J, the junction contained 11 bases not matched to a gene. This CDR3 spans 17 amino acids. CDR3 nucleotides: TGTGCCAGCAGTTTGGGGGGACAGGGGAGTTCTGGCGGGGAGCTGTTTTTT. It yields the protein CASSLGGQGSSGGELFF.

This chain links TRBV4-1 with TRBJ1-1; no definite D call. The V end lost 1 base, the J end lost 10 bases, and 19 bases lay between the germline ends. The CDR3 has 15 amino acids. Germline-derived CDR1 and CDR2 are MGHRA and YSYEKL. The CDR3 DNA reads as TGCGCCAGCAGCCAAGTAGTTCCTTCTGTGGCCCGAGCTTTCTTT. It specifies CASSQVVPSVARAFF.

The chain has TRBV5-6 and TRBJ1-5; 8 positions match TRBD1. This CDR3 region has 15 residues. V shed 5 bases, J shed 0 bases, and the junction held 4 bases outside the gene matches. Germline CDR1 and CDR2: SGHDT and YYEEEE. This CDR3 reads CASRATGDSNQPQHF. Here the CDR3 DNA reads TGTGCCAGCAGGGCGACAGGGGATAGCAATCAGCCCCAGCATTTT.

This chain joins TRBV2 and TRBJ2-7, with D unresolved. This CDR3 region has 14 residues. Germline values: CDR1 SNHLY, CDR2 FYNNEI. Trimming left V 10 bases short and J 2 bases short, with 18 bases between. CDR3 in DNA: TGTGCCAACGCGGAAGGAATAGTAACCTACGAGCAGTACTTC. It codes for CANAEGIVTYEQYF.

The chain has TRBV10-3 and TRBJ1-5; a possible D gene is TRBD1 (5 bases). CDR1 ENHRY and CDR2 SYGVKD come from the germline V gene. The V and J ends lost 3 bases and 4 bases respectively, with 10 bases between them. CDR3 length equals 14 residues. In DNA, the CDR3 is TGTGCCATCAGTGATGAGACAGCAAATCAGCCCCAGCATTTT. Its protein is CAISDETANQPQHF.

The chain combines TRBV5-1 with TRBJ2-7; 8 positions match TRBD1. The J segment lost 5 bases and the V segment lost 4 bases, leaving 11 bases of the junction unmatched. CDR1 and CDR2 from the germline V gene are SGHRS and YFSETQ. The CDR3 is 15 amino acids. CDR3 residues: CASSPRTGRGDEQYF. The CDR3 nucleotides are TGCGCCAGCAGCCCCCGGACAGGGCGCGGGGACGAGCAGTACTTC.

This clone has just one count. The chain has TRBV6-6 and TRBJ2-7; tentative D call: TRBD1 (6 bases). In germline, CDR1 is MNHNY, CDR2 SVGAGI (reference sequence). Trimming took 6 bases from V and 2 from J, leaving 17 bases between them. CDR3 length: 15 residues. CDR3 region: CASRLGRTVAYEQYF. CDR3 in DNA: TGTGCCAGCAGGCTCGGACGGACAGTCGCCTACGAGCAGTACTTC.

The rearrangement joins TRBV7-2 to TRBJ1-4, with D unclear. CDR1 and CDR2 (germline): SGHTA, FQGNSA. The CDR3 is 14 residues long. With 5 bases removed from V and 8 bases from J, the gap between germline ends came to 15 bases. The CDR3 bases are TGTGCCAGCAGCCGTTCGAGGGCCGGGGAAAAACTGTTTTTT. Its translation is CASSRSRAGEKLFF.

The V gene is TRBV6-6, the J gene TRBJ1-5, with D maybe TRBD1 (6 bases). This CDR3 spans 13 amino acids. V was shortened by 5 bases and J by 5 bases, with 10 bases between the two germline ends. CDR1 is MNHNY, CDR2 SVGAGI, per germline (reference sequence). This chain's CDR3 is CASSLTGYQPQHF. In DNA form, the CDR3 reads TGTGCCAGCAGTCTTACAGGGTATCAGCCCCAGCATTTT.

The chain links TRBV6-1 to TRBJ1-5; 8 nucleotides agree with TRBD1. This CDR3 has 15 residues. Looked up from germline, CDR1 is MNHNS and CDR2 is SASEGT. Trimming at V came to 3 bases and at J to 6 bases, leaving 7 bases not matched to a gene. The DNA for the CDR3 is TGTGCCAGCAGTGATGGACAGGGCTTTAGTCAGCCCCAGCATTTT. It encodes CASSDGQGFSQPQHF.

The gene calls are TRBV5-1 and TRBJ2-2, with a possible D match to TRBD2 (5 bases). The CDR3 is made up of 13 amino acids. CDR1 and CDR2 from the germline V gene are SGHRS and YFSETQ. V gave up 5 bases and J gave up 7 bases, with 12 bases separating them. The CDR3 here is CASRNGDNGELFF. The CDR3 DNA reads as TGCGCCAGCAGGAACGGGGATAACGGGGAGCTGTTTTTT.

This rearrangement joins TRBV9 to TRBJ2-1; tentative D call: TRBD2 (7 bases). CDR3 size: 15 residues. Trimming shortened V by 1 base and J by 4 bases, and 12 bases separated the two germline ends. Germline V gives CDR1 SGDLS, CDR2 YYNGEE. CDR3 sequence reads: CASSVSGRGYNEQFF. CDR3 coding DNA: TGTGCCAGCAGCGTAAGTGGGAGGGGGTACAATGAGCAGTTCTTC.

The chain couples TRBV14 to TRBJ2-7; 13 bases are shared with TRBD2. The V segment lost 3 bases and the J segment 3 bases; nucleotides outside the gene matches: 5. CDR3 size: 16 residues. CDR1 and CDR2 from the germline V gene are SGHDN and FVKESK. Written as DNA, the CDR3 is TGTGCCAGCAGCCACCGACGGACTAGCGGGAGCTACGAGCAGTACTTC. This encodes CASSHRRTSGSYEQYF.

The rearrangement links TRBV6-6 to TRBJ2-7; 9 bases fit TRBD1. J lost 1 base, V lost 2 bases, and 3 bases had no gene match. The germline V gene has CDR1 MNHNY and CDR2 SVGAGI (reference sequence). The CDR3 covers 15 residues. The CDR3 region has the DNA TGTGCCAGCAGTTACCGGGACAGGGATTCCTACGAGCAGTACTTC. Protein product: CASSYRDRDSYEQYF.